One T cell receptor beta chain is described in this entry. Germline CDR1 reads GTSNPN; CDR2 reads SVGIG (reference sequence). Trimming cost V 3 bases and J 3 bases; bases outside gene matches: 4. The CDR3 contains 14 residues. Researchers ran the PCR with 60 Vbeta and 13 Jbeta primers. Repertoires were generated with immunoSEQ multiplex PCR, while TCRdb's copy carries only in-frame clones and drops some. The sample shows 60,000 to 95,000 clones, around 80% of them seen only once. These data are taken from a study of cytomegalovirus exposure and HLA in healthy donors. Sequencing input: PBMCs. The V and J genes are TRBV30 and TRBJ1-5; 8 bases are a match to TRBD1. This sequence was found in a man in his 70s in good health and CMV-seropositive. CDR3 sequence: CAWRRTGSNQPQHF. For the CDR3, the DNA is TGTGCCTGGAGACGGACAGGGTCCAATCAGCCCCAGCATTTT.